The clone carrying this T cell receptor beta chain was seen a few times. The antigen is not known. The sample comes from a study of vaccination and CD4 T cells after COVID-19. Treatment meaning: approximately 9-day PBMC culture with coronavirus spike peptide pools or control peptides (ViraFEST assay). The Oncomine TCR Beta short-read assay sequenced DNA from cultured CD4+ T cells. TCRdb reprocessed the PCR reads via MiXCR and lists one record per CDR3 protein. The table records some 1,500 distinct CDR3 sequences, 70% of them present only once. The CDR3 has 16 amino acids. Germline assignment: CDR1 SGHTS and CDR2 YDEGEE. After removal of 0 bases from V and 6 bases from J, the junction contained 8 bases not matched to a gene. General observations from the study: Nearly all convalescent vaccine-specific clones, 304 of 307, recognized only SARS-CoV-2 spike.

The receptor comes from a human donor who had recovered from COVID-19. Sequenced here: CD4+ T cells from blood, cultured in vitro, sampled after SARS-CoV-2 vaccination. This chain joins TRBV5-8 and TRBJ1-5; 8 bases align to TRBD1. The CDR3 coding sequence is TGTGCCAGCAGCTTGGAGGCAGGGGGCTCACGTCAGCCCCAGCATTTT. Translation: CASSLEAGGSRQPQHF.